This T cell receptor beta chain originates from a study of T-cell reconstitution after alpha-beta-depleted transplantation in children. Study-level results: Some patients' high day-60 TCRbeta diversity was attributed to recipient cells surviving conditioning.

This clonotype appeared many times. What it recognizes is unknown. A junction boundary mismatches the germline segment, possibly from a read error. The TCRbeta library was prepared with unique molecular identifiers. MiXCR, run by TCRdb on the PCR reads, gives a single entry per CDR3 protein. The data show almost 250,000 distinct CDR3 sequences, with around 25% seen just once and roughly 2.6% held by the top ten. The receptor comes from a girl between 2 and 10 years old with Fanconi anemia, due to receive a stem cell transplant. The sample here was PBMCs, taken before TCRalphabeta/CD19-depleted stem cell transplant.

CDR3 loop: CASTLTGSDFNYGYTF. The CDR3, as DNA: TGTGCCAGCACCTTGACAGGCTCCGACTTTAACTATGGCTACACCTTC. V usage is TRBV5-6 and J usage is TRBJ1-2, with TRBD1 as a possible D gene (6 bases). Germline-derived CDR1 and CDR2 are SGHDT and YYEEEE. The CDR3 loop spans 16 amino acids.